A single sample is the source of the 2 T cell receptor beta chains below, sequenced in a study of cytomegalovirus exposure and HLA in healthy donors. Use of 60 Vbeta and 13 Jbeta primers characterized the PCR. Generated by immunoSEQ multiplex PCR, the TCRdb table keeps only in-frame clones and is missing some. The repertoire consists of approximately 160,000 clones, with about 81% occurring once and the leading ten covering approximately 1.6%. Input material: PBMCs. These receptors came from a girl between 5 and 17 years old in good health and CMV-seropositive.

This clone appeared once. This chain joins TRBV25-1 and TRBJ2-5, with a possible D match to TRBD2 (5 bases). This CDR3 is built from 13 residues. Germline assignment: CDR1 MGHDK and CDR2 SYGVNS. Trimming took off 3 bases at V and 4 bases at J, with 9 bases between the two ends. The CDR3 sequence is CASSDPGTETQYF. The CDR3 DNA reads as TGTGCCAGCAGTGATCCGGGAACAGAGACCCAGTACTTC.

The chain couples TRBV19 to TRBJ1-5, with 10 bases that match TRBD1. Germline CDR1 and CDR2: LNHDA and SQIVND (reference sequence). The CDR3 contains 15 residues. V lost 6 bases to trimming and J lost 2 bases; unmatched junction nucleotides: 4. In DNA form, the CDR3 reads TGTGCCAGTAGGCGGGACAGGGGCCGCAATCAGCCCCAGCATTTT. It codes for CASRRDRGRNQPQHF. Together with reference TRBV19 and TRBJ1-5, the CDR3 gives the full variable domain: DGGITQSPKYLFRKEGQNVTLSCEQNLNHDAMYWYRQDPGQGLRLIYYSQIVNDFQKGDIAEGYSVSREKKESFPLTVTSAQKNPTAFYLCASRRDRGRNQPQHFGDGTRLSIL.